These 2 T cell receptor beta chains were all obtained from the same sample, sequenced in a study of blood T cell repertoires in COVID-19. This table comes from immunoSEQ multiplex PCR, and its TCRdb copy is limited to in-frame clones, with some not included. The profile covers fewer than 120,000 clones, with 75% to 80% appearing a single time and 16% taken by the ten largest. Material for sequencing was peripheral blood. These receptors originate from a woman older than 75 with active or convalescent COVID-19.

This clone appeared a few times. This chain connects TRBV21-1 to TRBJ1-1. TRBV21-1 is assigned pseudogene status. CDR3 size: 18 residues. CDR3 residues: CASSKKGVPFWGGTEAFF. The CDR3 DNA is TGTGCCAGCAGCAAAAAGGGGGTCCCATTTTGGGGGGGCACTGAAGCTTTCTTT.

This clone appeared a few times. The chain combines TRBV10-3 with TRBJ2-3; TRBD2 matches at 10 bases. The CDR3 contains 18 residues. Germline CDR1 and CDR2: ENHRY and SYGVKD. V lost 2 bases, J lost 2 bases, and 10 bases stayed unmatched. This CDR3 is CAISENNLAGVFTDTQYF. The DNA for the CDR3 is TGTGCCATCAGTGAGAACAATCTAGCGGGAGTGTTCACAGATACGCAGTATTTT.